One sample yielded the 10 T cell receptor beta chains listed below, sequenced in a study of cytomegalovirus exposure and HLA in healthy donors. 60 Vbeta and 13 Jbeta primers were used in PCR. Assay used: immunoSEQ multiplex PCR; TCRdb lists only in-frame clones, some missing. The sample contains 100,000 to 150,000 clones, 76% of which appear only once. Sample: PBMCs. These TCRs come from a man in his forties or fifties in good health and CMV-seronegative.

The rearrangement uses TRBV11-2 and TRBJ1-5, with a possible D match to TRBD1 (6 bases). V lost 2 bases to trimming and J lost 0 bases, with 8 bases between them. This CDR3 is built from 15 residues. CDR1 and CDR2 from the germline V gene are SGHAT and FQNNGV. The chain's CDR3 is CASSLQGNSNQPQHF. The CDR3 DNA is TGTGCCAGCAGCTTACAGGGGAATAGCAATCAGCCCCAGCATTTT.

The chain recombines TRBV7-9 with TRBJ1-3, with a possible D match to TRBD1 (5 bases). The CDR3 has 14 residues. The germline V gene encodes CDR1 SEHNR and CDR2 FQNEAQ (reference sequence). Trimming pared 2 bases from V and 4 bases from J, leaving 9 bases between. CDR3 region: CASSLSGLGNTIYF. The CDR3 DNA follows: TGTGCCAGCAGCTTATCAGGGCTAGGAAACACCATATATTTT.

The chain carries TRBV7-8 and TRBJ1-2, with 8 bases identical to TRBD1. CDR1 is SGHVS, CDR2 FQNEAQ, per germline. The CDR3 is made up of 17 amino acids. The ends lost 1 base at V and 4 bases at J; junction bases unmatched: 11. The CDR3 DNA follows: TGTGCCAGCAGCTTAGTTCCCAGGGGGCCAAAGTCCTATGGCTACACCTTC. Encoded protein: CASSLVPRGPKSYGYTF.

This clone was detected only once. The genes are TRBV11-2 and TRBJ2-5, with D perhaps TRBD2 (6 bases). With 0 bases removed from V and 5 bases from J, the gap between germline ends came to 16 bases. Germline values: CDR1 SGHAT, CDR2 FQNNGV. This CDR3 spans 16 amino acids. The CDR3 DNA reads as TGTGCCAGCAGCTTAGATTGGGGGGAAGGTGGGGAGACCCAGTACTTC. Its translation is CASSLDWGEGGETQYF.

The chain carries TRBV11-2 and TRBJ2-3; 8 bases line up with TRBD2. V trimming: 5 bases; J trimming: 4 bases; junction bases outside the gene matches: 11. This CDR3 contains 16 residues. CDR1 SGHAT and CDR2 FQNNGV come from the germline V gene. CDR3 bases: TGTGCCAGCAGCCCGTGGTACGGACTAGCTTCAGATACGCAGTATTTT. Its translation is CASSPWYGLASDTQYF.

This sequence joins TRBV12-1 and TRBJ2-1; the table's D call TRBD2 went unverified against the DNA. TRBV12-1 corresponds to a pseudogene. The CDR3 has 19 amino acids. The CDR3 coding sequence is TGTGCCAGCAGCTTCCGGACTACACCCCTAAAGGGGGGGTACAATGAGCAGTTCTTC. This translates into CASSFRTTPLKGGYNEQFF.

The gene calls are TRBV7-2 and TRBJ1-4; weak D call: TRBD1 (6 bases). There are 16 residues in the CDR3. Trimming removed 6 bases from V and 8 bases from J, with 22 bases in between. In germline, CDR1 is SGHTA, CDR2 FQGNSA. The CDR3 region has the DNA TGTGCCAGCAGACCCTCCCAAGCCGGGAGGGGGGAAAAACTGTTTTTT. It translates to CASRPSQAGRGEKLFF. The whole variable domain, filled in from reference TRBV7-2 and TRBJ1-4, reads GAGVSQSPSNKVTEKGKDVELRCDPISGHTALYWYRQSLGQGLEFLIYFQGNSAPDKSGLPSDRFSAERTGGSVSTLTIQRTQQEDSAVYLCASRPSQAGRGEKLFFGSGTQLSVL.

The V gene is TRBV2, the J gene TRBJ1-2, with 9 bases matching TRBD1. This CDR3 contains 14 residues. Germline lookup yields CDR1 SNHLY and CDR2 FYNNEI. J was trimmed by 7 bases and V by 5 bases; bases with no gene match: 8. The CDR3: CASSSRDRVTGYTF. CDR3 DNA sequence: TGTGCCAGCAGTTCAAGGGACAGGGTCACTGGCTACACCTTC.

This sequence joins TRBV19 and TRBJ1-5, with 7 positions matching TRBD1. CDR1 and CDR2 from the germline V gene are LNHDA and SQIVND (reference sequence). This CDR3 is built from 14 residues. The junction had 7 bases not matched to a gene; V was cut back by 7 bases and J by 4 bases. The CDR3 nucleotides are TGTGCCAGTATTAAGACAGGGTCAAATCAGCCCCAGCATTTT. Translated: CASIKTGSNQPQHF.

The gene calls are TRBV9 and TRBJ1-6; 8 positions match TRBD1. The CDR3 loop spans 16 amino acids. The V and J ends lost 0 bases and 13 bases, in that order; junction bases with no gene match: 12. Germline values: CDR1 SGDLS, CDR2 YYNGEE. As DNA, the CDR3 is TGTGCCAGCAGCGTAGGAGATCTAGGGACAGGTTATCCCCTCCACTTT. Protein sequence: CASSVGDLGTGYPLHF.